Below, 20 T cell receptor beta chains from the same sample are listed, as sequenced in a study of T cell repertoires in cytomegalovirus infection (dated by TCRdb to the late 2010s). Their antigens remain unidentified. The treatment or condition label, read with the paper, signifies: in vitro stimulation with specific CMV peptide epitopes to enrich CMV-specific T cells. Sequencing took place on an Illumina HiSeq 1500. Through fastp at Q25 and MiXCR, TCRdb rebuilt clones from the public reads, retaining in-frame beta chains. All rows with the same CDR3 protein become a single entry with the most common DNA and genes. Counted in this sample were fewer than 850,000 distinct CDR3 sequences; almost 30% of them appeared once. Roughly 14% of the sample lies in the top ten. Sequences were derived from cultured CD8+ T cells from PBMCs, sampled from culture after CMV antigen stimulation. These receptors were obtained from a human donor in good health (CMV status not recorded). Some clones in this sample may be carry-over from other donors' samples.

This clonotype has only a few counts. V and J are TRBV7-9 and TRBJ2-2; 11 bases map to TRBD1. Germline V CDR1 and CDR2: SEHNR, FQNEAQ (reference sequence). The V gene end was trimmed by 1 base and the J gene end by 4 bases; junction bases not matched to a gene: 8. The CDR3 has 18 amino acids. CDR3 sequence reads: CASSLGGGQGARTGELFF. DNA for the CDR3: TGTGCCAGCAGCTTAGGCGGAGGACAGGGGGCCCGCACCGGGGAGCTGTTTTTT.

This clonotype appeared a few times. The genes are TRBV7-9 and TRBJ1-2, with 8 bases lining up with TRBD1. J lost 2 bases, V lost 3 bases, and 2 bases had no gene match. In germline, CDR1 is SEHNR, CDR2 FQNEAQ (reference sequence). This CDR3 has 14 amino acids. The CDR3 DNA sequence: TGTGCCAGCAGCTTTCGACAGGGGAACTATGGCTACACCTTC. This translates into CASSFRQGNYGYTF. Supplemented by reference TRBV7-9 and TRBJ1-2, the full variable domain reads DTGVSQNPRHKITKRGQNVTFRCDPISEHNRLYWYRQTLGQGPEFLTYFQNEAQLEKSRLLSDRFSAERPKGSFSTLEIQRTEQGDSAMYLCASSFRQGNYGYTFGSGTRLTVV.

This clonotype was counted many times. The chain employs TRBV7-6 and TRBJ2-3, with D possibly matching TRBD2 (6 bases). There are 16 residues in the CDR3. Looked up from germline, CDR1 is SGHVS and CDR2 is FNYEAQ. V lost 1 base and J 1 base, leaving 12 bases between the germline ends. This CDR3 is CASSLDSTGGTDTQYF. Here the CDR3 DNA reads TGTGCCAGCAGCTTAGATTCTACGGGGGGCACAGATACGCAGTATTTT.

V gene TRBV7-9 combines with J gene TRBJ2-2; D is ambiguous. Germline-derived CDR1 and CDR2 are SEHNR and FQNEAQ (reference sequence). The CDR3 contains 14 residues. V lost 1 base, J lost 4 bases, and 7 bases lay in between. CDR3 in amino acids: CASSLVVTTGELFF. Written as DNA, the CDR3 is TGTGCCAGCAGCTTAGTCGTCACCACCGGGGAGCTGTTTTTT.

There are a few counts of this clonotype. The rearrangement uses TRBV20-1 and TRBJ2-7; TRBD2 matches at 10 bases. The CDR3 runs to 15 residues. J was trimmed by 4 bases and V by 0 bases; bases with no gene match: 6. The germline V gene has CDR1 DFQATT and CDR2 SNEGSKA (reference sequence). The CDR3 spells CSARDVAGGKYEQYV. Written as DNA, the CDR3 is TGCAGTGCTAGAGATGTAGCGGGGGGCAAGTACGAGCAGTACGTC.

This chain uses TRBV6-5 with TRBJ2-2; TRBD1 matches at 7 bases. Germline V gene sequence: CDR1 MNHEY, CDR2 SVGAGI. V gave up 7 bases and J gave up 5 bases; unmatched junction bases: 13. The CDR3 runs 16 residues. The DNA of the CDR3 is TGTGCCAGCAAGGGGTTTAGGGACAGACTTACCGGGGAGCTGTTTTTT. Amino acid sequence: CASKGFRDRLTGELFF.

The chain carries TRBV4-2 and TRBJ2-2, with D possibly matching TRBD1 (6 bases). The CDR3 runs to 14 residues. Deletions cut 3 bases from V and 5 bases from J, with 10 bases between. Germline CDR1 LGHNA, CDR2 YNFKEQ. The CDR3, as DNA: TGTGCCAGCAGCCAGGAACAGGGAACCGGGGAGCTGTTTTTT. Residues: CASSQEQGTGELFF.

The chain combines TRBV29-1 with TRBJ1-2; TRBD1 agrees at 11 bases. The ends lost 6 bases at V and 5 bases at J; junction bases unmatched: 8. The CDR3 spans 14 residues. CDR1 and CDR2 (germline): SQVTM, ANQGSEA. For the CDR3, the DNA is TGCAGCGTGGAGGACAGGGGGCGACGGTATGGCTACACCTTC. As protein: CSVEDRGRRYGYTF.

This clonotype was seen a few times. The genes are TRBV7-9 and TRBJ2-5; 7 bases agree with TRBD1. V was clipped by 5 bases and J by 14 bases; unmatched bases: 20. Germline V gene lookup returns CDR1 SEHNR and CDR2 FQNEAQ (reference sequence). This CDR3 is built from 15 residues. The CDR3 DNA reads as TGTGCCAGCAGCCCCTTTCCAGGGGGAGAAGAGCTGGTCTACTTC. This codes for CASSPFPGGEELVYF.

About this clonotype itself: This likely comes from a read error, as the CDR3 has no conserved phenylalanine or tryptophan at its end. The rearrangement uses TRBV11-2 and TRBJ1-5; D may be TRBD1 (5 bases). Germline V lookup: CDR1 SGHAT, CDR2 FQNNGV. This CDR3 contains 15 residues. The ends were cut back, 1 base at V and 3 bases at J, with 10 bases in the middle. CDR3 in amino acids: CASSLAGKANQPQHL. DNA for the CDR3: TGTGCCAGCAGCTTAGCAGGGAAGGCCAATCAGCCCCAGCATTTA.

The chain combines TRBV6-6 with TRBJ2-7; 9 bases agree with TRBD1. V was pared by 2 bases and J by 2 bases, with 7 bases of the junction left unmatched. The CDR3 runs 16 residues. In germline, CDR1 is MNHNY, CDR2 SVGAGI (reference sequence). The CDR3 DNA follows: TGTGCCAGCAGTTACCCTTCGGACAGGGGCACCTACGAGCAGTACGTC. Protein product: CASSYPSDRGTYEQYV.

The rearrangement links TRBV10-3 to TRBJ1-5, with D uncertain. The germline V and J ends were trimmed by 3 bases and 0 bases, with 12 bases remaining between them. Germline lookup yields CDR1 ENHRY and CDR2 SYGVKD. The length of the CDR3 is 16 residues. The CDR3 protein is CAISEVWKYSNQPQHF. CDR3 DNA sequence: TGTGCCATCAGTGAAGTATGGAAATATAGCAATCAGCCCCAGCATTTT.

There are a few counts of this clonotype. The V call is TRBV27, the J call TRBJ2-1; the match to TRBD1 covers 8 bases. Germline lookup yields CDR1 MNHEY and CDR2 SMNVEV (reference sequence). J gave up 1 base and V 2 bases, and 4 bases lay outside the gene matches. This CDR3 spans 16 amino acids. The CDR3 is CASSLRQGASYNEQFF. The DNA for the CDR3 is TGTGCCAGCAGTTTACGGCAGGGGGCTTCCTACAATGAGCAGTTCTTC.

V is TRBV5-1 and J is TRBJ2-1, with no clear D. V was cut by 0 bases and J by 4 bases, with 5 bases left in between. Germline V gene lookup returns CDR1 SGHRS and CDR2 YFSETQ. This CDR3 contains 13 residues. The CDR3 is CASSLDQYNEQFF. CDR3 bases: TGCGCCAGCAGCTTGGATCAGTACAATGAGCAGTTCTTC.

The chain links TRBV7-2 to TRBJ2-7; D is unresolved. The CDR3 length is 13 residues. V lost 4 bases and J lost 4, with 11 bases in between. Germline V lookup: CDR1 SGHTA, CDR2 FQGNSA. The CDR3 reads CASSWPSFYEQYV. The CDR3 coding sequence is TGTGCCAGCAGCTGGCCCTCCTTTTACGAGCAGTACGTC.

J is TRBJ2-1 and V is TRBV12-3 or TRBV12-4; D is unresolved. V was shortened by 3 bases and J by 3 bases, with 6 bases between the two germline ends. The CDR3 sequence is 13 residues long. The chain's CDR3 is CASSFDLYNEQFF. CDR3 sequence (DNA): TGTGCCAGCAGTTTCGATCTCTACAATGAGCAGTTCTTC.

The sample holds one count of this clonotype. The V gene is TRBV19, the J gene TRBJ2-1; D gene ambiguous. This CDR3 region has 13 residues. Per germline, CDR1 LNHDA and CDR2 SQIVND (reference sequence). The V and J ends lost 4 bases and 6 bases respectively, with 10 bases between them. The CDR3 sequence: CASSTLPRNEQFF. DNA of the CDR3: TGTGCCAGTAGTACCTTACCCCGCAATGAGCAGTTCTTC.

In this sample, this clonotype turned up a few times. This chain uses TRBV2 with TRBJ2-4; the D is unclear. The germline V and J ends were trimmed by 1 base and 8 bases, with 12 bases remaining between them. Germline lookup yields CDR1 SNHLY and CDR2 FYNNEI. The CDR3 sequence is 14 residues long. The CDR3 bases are TGTGCCAGCAGTGAAGGAGGTTATCAGGACATTCAGTACTTC. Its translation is CASSEGGYQDIQYF.

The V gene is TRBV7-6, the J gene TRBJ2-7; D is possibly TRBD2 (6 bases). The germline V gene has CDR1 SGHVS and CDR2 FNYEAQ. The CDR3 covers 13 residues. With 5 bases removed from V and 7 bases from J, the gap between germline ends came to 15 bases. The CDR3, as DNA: TGTGCCAGCAGCCCAGTGGCCGGAGGGGAGCAGTACGTC. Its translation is CASSPVAGGEQYV.

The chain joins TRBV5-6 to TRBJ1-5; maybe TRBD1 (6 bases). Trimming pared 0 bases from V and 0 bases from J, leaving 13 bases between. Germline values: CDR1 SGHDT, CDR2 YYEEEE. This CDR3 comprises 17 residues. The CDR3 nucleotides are TGTGCCAGCAGCTTGGTTACAGGGCCCCATAGCAATCAGCCCCAGCATTTT. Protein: CASSLVTGPHSNQPQHF.